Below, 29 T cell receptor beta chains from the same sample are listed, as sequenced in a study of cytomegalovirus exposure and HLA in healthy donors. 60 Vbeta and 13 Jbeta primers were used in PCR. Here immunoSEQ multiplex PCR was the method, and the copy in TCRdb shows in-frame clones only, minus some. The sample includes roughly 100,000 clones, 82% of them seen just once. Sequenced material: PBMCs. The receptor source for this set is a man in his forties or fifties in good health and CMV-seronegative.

The CDR3 nucleotides are TGTGCCAGCAGTCGTTTCAGAAACTCTGGAAACACCATATATTTT. It is translated as CASSRFRNSGNTIYF. The chain has TRBV9 and TRBJ1-3, with D unclear. Germline V CDR1 and CDR2: SGDLS, YYNGEE. V was pared by 5 bases and J by 0 bases, with 12 bases between. The CDR3 is 15 residues long.

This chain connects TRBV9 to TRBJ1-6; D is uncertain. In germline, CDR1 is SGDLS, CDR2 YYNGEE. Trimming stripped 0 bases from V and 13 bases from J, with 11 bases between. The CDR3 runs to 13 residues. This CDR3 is CASSVGPGDPLHF. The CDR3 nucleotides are TGTGCCAGCAGCGTAGGTCCGGGAGATCCCCTCCACTTT.

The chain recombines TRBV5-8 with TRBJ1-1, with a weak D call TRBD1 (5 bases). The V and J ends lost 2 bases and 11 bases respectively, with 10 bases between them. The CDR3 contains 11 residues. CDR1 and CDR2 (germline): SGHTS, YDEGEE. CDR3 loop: CASSFRVYAFF. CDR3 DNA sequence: TGTGCCAGCAGCTTCAGGGTATACGCTTTCTTT.

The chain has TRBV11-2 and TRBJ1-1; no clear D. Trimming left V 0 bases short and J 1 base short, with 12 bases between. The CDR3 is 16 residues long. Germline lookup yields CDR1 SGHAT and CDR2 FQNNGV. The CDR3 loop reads CASSLDSGGWNTEAFF. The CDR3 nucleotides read TGTGCCAGCAGCTTAGATAGTGGAGGATGGAACACTGAAGCTTTCTTT.

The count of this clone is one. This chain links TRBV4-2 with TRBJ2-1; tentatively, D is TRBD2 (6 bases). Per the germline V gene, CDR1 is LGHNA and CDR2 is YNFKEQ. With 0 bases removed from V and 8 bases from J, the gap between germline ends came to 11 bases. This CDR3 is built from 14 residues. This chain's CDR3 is CASSQEREIDEQFF. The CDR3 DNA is TGTGCCAGCAGCCAAGAACGGGAGATCGATGAGCAGTTCTTC.

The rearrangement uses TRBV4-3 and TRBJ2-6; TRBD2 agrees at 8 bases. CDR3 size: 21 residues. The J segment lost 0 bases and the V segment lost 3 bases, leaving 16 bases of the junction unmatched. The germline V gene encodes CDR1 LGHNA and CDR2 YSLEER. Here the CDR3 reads CASSQQWPLAGEHSGANVLTF. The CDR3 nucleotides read TGCGCCAGCAGCCAGCAGTGGCCCCTAGCGGGTGAGCACTCTGGGGCCAACGTCCTGACTTTC.

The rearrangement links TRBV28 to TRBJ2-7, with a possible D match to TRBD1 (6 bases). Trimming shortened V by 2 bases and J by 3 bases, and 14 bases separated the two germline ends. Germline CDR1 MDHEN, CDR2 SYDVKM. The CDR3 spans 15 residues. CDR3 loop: CASSLTGPSFYEQYF. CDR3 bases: TGTGCCAGCAGTTTAACAGGGCCGAGTTTCTACGAGCAGTACTTC.

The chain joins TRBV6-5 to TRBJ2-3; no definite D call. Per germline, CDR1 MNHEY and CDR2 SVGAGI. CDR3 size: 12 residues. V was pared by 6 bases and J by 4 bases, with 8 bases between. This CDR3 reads CASSPTSDTQYF. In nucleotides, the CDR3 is TGTGCCAGCAGCCCTACGTCAGATACGCAGTATTTT.

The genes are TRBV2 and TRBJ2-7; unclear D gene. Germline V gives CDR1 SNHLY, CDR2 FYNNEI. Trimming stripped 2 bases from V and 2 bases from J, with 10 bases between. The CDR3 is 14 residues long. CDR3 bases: TGTGCCAGCAGTGAAAGGAGAACGGCCTACGAGCAGTACTTC. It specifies CASSERRTAYEQYF.

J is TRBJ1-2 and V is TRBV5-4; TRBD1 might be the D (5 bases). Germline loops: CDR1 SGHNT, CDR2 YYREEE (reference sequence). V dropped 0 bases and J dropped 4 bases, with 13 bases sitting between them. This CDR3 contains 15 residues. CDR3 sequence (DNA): TGTGCCAGCAGCTTGGCCGGGGCGGGGATCTATGGCTACACCTTC. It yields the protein CASSLAGAGIYGYTF.

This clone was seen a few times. CDR3: CASSQDKADRSSYNEQFF. The CDR3 DNA is TGCGCCAGCAGCCAAGATAAGGCCGACAGGAGCTCCTACAATGAGCAGTTCTTC. The chain is built from TRBV4-1 and TRBJ2-1; maybe TRBD1 (6 bases). Looked up from germline, CDR1 is MGHRA and CDR2 is YSYEKL. This CDR3 spans 18 amino acids. V was shortened by 0 bases and J by 0 bases, with 15 bases between the two germline ends.

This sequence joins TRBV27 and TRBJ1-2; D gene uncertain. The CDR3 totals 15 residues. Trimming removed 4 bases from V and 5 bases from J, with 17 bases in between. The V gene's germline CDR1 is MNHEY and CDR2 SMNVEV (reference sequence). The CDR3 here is CASSSSGGAGYGYTF. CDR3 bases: TGTGCCAGCAGTTCGTCGGGAGGAGCTGGGTATGGCTACACCTTC.

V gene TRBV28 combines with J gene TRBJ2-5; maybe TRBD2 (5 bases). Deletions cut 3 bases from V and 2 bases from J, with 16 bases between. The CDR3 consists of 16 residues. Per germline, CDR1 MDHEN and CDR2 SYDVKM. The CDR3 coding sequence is TGTGCCAGCAGTTTGGGGAGCAATCTTTCTCAAGAGACCCAGTACTTC. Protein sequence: CASSLGSNLSQETQYF.

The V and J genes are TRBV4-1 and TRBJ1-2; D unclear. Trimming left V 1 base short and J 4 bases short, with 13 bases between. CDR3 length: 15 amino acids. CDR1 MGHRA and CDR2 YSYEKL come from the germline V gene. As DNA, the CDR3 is TGCGCCAGCAGCCAAGCCTCCCCAGGCCCCTATGGCTACACCTTC. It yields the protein CASSQASPGPYGYTF.

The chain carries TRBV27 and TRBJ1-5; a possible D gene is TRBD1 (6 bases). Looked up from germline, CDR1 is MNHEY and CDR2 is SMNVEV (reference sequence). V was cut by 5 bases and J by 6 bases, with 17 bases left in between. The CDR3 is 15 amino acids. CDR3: CASSPATMGAQPQHF. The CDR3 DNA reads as TGTGCCAGCAGTCCGGCAACTATGGGGGCTCAGCCCCAGCATTTT.

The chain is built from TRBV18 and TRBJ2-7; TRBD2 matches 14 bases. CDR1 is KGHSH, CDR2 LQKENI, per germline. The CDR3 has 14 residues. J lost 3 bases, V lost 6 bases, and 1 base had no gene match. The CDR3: CASSGTSGSYEQYF. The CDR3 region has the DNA TGTGCCAGCTCGGGGACTAGCGGGAGCTACGAGCAGTACTTC.

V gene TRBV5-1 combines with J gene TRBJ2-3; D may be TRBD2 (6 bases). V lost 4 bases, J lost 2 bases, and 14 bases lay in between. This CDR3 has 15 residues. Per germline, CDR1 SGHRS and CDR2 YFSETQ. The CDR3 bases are TGCGCCAGCAGCCGCGGCGGGATTTCCACAGATACGCAGTATTTT. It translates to CASSRGGISTDTQYF.

The CDR3: CAISENRDRGEQYF. For the CDR3, the DNA is TGTGCCATCAGTGAGAACCGGGACAGGGGGGAGCAGTACTTC. J is TRBJ2-7 and V is TRBV10-3; 11 positions match TRBD1. Germline values: CDR1 ENHRY, CDR2 SYGVKD. The CDR3 is 14 amino acids. V dropped 2 bases and J dropped 7; count of bases not matched to a gene: 4.

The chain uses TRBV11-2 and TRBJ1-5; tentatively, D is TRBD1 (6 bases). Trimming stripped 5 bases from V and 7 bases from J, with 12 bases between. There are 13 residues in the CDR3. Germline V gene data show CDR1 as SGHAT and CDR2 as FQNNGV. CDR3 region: CASSLSGGQPQHF. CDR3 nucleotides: TGTGCCAGCAGCCTGAGTGGGGGCCAGCCCCAGCATTTT.

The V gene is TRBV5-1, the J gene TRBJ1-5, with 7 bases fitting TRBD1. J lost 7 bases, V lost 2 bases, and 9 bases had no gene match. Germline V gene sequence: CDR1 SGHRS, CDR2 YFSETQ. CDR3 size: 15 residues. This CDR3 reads CASSFGQAGEQPQHF. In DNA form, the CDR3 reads TGCGCCAGCAGCTTTGGACAGGCGGGTGAGCAGCCCCAGCATTTT.

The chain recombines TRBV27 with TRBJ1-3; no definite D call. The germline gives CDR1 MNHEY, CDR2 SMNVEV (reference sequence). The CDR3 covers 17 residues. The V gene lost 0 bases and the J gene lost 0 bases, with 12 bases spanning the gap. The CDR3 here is CASSLSYGWSSGNTIYF. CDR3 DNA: TGTGCCAGCAGTTTATCTTACGGTTGGAGCTCTGGAAACACCATATATTTT.

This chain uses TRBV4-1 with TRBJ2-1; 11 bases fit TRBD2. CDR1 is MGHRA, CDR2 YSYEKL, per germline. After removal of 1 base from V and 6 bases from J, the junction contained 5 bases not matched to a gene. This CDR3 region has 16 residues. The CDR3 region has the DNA TGCGCCAGCAGCCAAGTACCCGGGACTAGCGGCAATGAGCAGTTCTTC. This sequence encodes CASSQVPGTSGNEQFF.

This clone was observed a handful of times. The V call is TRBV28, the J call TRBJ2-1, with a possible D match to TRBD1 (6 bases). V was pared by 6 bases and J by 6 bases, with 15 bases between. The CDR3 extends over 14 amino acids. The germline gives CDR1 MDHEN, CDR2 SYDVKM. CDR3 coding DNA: TGTGCCAGCAGCATCCAGGGGAGCAGCAATGAGCAGTTCTTC. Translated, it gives CASSIQGSSNEQFF.

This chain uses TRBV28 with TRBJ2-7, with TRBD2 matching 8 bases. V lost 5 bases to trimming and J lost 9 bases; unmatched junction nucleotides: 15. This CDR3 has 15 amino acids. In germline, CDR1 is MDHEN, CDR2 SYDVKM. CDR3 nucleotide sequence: TGTGCCAGCAGTCTGACTTCTGCGGGAGGAGCTCGGCAGTACTTC. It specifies CASSLTSAGGARQYF.

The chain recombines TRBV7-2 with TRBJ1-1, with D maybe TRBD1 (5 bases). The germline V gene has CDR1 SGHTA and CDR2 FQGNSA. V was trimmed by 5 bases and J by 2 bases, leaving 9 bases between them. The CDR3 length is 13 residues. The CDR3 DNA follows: TGTGCCAGCAGCCCTCAGGGTAACACTGAAGCTTTCTTT. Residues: CASSPQGNTEAFF.

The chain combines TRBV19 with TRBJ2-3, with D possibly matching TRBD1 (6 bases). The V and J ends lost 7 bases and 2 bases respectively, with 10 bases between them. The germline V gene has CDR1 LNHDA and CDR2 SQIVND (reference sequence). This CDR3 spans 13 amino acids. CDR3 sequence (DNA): TGTGCCAGTACCGGACAGCCCACAGATACGCAGTATTTT. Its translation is CASTGQPTDTQYF.

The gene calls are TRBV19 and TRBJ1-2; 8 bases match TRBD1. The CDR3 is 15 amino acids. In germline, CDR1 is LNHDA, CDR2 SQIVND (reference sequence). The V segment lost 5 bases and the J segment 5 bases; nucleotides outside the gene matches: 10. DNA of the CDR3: TGTGCCAGTAGTCTTCAGGGGGCGCGAGGTTATGGCTACACCTTC. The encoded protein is CASSLQGARGYGYTF.

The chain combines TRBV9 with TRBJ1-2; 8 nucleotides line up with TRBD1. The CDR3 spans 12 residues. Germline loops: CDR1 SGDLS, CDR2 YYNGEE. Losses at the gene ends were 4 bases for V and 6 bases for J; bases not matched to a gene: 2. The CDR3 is CASSMDRDGYTF. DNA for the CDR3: TGTGCCAGCAGCATGGACAGGGATGGCTACACCTTC.

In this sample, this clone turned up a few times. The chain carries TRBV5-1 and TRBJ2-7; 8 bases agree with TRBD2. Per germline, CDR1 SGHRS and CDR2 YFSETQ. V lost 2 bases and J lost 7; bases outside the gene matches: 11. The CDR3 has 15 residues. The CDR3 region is CASSLGLADAGEQYF. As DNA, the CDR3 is TGCGCCAGCAGCTTAGGACTAGCAGATGCGGGGGAGCAGTACTTC. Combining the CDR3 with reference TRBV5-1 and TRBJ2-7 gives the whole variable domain KAGVTQTPRYLIKTRGQQVTLSCSPISGHRSVSWYQQTPGQGLQFLFEYFSETQRNKGNFPGRFSGRQFSNSRSEMNVSTLELGDSALYLCASSLGLADAGEQYFGPGTRLTVT.